This T cell receptor beta chain is from a study of T cells in Graves' hyperthyroidism and ophthalmopathy. Overall study results and limits: Also found in blood were most expanded thyroid clonotypes above 0.001. Ophthalmopathy could be told apart from stable hyperthyroidism with a 13 V-J model.

TCR beta CDR3 sequences were amplified from RNA transcripts. The TCR CDR3 was amplified in a first-round RT-PCR using the HTBI primer set. TCRdb reanalysed the multiplex PCR reads using MiXCR and keeps one entry per CDR3 protein. This table has 250,000 to 350,000 distinct CDR3 sequences, 15% to 20% appearing once. Around 9.8 ml fresh peripheral blood yielded the PBMCs. In this sample, this clonotype turned up many times. Antigen: not known. The origin of this receptor is a woman aged 60-75 years with Graves' ophthalmopathy. Input material: blood.

The CDR3 protein is CASRAGGGRYTEAFF. The DNA for the CDR3 is TGTGCCAGCAGAGCAGGGGGCGGCAGGTACACTGAAGCTTTCTTT. This rearrangement joins TRBV6-2 or TRBV6-3 to TRBJ1-1, with TRBD1 identical over 8 bases. Losses at the gene ends were 6 bases for V and 3 bases for J; bases not matched to a gene: 9. In germline, CDR1 is MNHEY, CDR2 SVGEGT. This CDR3 has 15 amino acids.